One sample yielded the 12 T cell receptor beta chains listed below, sequenced in a study of CD8 T cells in ankylosing spondylitis. TCRdb ran MiXCR on the 5' RACE reads and lists one entry per CDR3 protein. This table holds just over 300,000 distinct CDR3 sequences, 20% found once. Sequences were obtained from blood, either unsorted or a sorted T cell fraction (not recorded which). The receptors were gathered from a female donor with ankylosing spondylitis or in good health (not recorded which).

This clonotype was counted only a few times. The chain recombines TRBV7-9 with TRBJ2-5, with D unresolved. Germline V gives CDR1 SEHNR, CDR2 FQNEAQ (reference sequence). V was trimmed by 2 bases and J by 1 base, leaving 11 bases between them. The CDR3 consists of 15 residues. DNA of the CDR3: TGTGCCAGCAGCTTATCCGGTTGGACCCAAGAGACCCAGTACTTC. It translates to CASSLSGWTQETQYF.

V usage is TRBV7-3 and J usage is TRBJ1-1; D call uncertain. V was shortened by 3 bases and J by 3 bases, with 8 bases between the two germline ends. This CDR3 comprises 13 residues. Germline CDR1 is SGHTA and CDR2 is FQGTGA. DNA for the CDR3: TGTGCCAGCAGCTTCAGCGAGGACACTGAAGCTTTCTTT. Translation gives CASSFSEDTEAFF. Variable domain in full (rest from reference TRBV7-3 and TRBJ1-1): GAGVSQTPSNKVTEKGKYVELRCDPISGHTALYWYRQSLGQGPEFLIYFQGTGAADDSGLPNDRFFAVRPEGSVSTLKIQRTERGDSAVYLCASSFSEDTEAFFGQGTRLTVV.

This clonotype was detected only a few times. The chain combines TRBV15 with TRBJ2-6; D not certain. CDR1 is LNHNV, CDR2 YYDKDF, per germline (reference sequence). This CDR3 has 15 amino acids. V lost 0 bases and J 2 bases, leaving 5 bases between the germline ends. CDR3 sequence reads: CATSRDNTGANVLTF. CDR3 sequence (DNA): TGTGCCACCAGCAGAGATAATACTGGGGCCAACGTCCTGACTTTC.

The chain employs TRBV4-3 and TRBJ2-6; D not certain. The length of the CDR3 is 15 residues. Trimming pared 2 bases from V and 0 bases from J, leaving 5 bases between. Germline V gene sequence: CDR1 LGHNA, CDR2 YSLEER. The CDR3 DNA follows: TGCGCCAGCAGCCAATCAATCTCTGGGGCCAACGTCCTGACTTTC. It codes for CASSQSISGANVLTF.

This CDR3 reads CSAREGQGFLRPFF. CDR3 coding DNA: TGCAGTGCTAGAGAGGGACAGGGTTTCCTAAGGCCTTTCTTT. This sequence joins TRBV20-1 and TRBJ1-1; 9 bases match TRBD1. Germline V gene data show CDR1 as DFQATT and CDR2 as SNEGSKA (reference sequence). The ends lost 0 bases at V and 12 bases at J; junction bases unmatched: 11. The CDR3 has 14 residues.

The J gene is TRBJ2-3, the V gene TRBV20-1; D tentatively fits TRBD1 or TRBD2 (6 bases each). V shed 2 bases and J shed 0 bases, with 12 bases lying between them. Per the germline V gene, CDR1 is DFQATT and CDR2 is SNEGSKA (reference sequence). This CDR3 contains 15 residues. The CDR3 is CSARPTGTSTDTQYF. The CDR3 region has the DNA TGCAGTGCTAGACCCACAGGGACTAGCACAGATACGCAGTATTTT.

The chain uses TRBV6-1 and TRBJ2-1; 7 positions match TRBD1. This CDR3 is built from 13 residues. Germline lookup yields CDR1 MNHNS and CDR2 SASEGT. J lost 8 bases, V lost 8 bases, and 9 bases had no gene match. The DNA for the CDR3 is TGTGCCAGCCAGGGGACAGTGGCTCATGAGCAGTTCTTC. Amino acid sequence: CASQGTVAHEQFF.

This clonotype was counted between two and nine times. The chain employs TRBV5-5 and TRBJ1-5; 8 bases line up with TRBD1. Germline CDR1 and CDR2: SGHKS and YYEKEE (reference sequence). The CDR3 spans 14 residues. V lost 4 bases and J lost 7; bases outside the gene matches: 7. Here the CDR3 DNA reads TGTGCCAGCAGCCGGACAGGGACTGGGCAGCCCCAGCATTTT. It is translated as CASSRTGTGQPQHF.

This clonotype showed up just a few times. V and J are TRBV2 and TRBJ2-1, with a weak D call TRBD2 (6 bases). The length of the CDR3 is 11 residues. Germline CDR1 is SNHLY and CDR2 is FYNNEI. V lost 4 bases and J lost 12, with 10 bases in between. The CDR3 region has the DNA TGTGCCAGCAGTGGTGTGGGGGGGCAGTTCTTC. The encoded protein is CASSGVGGQFF.

V usage is TRBV12-1 and J usage is TRBJ2-1; the listed D gene, TRBD2, was not tested against the DNA. TRBV12-1 is annotated as a pseudogene. The CDR3 extends over 13 amino acids. The CDR3 bases are TGTGCCAGCAGCAAGACTAGGTACAATGAGCAGTTCTTC. Amino acids: CASSKTRYNEQFF.

This clonotype was counted ten times or more. The chain combines TRBV20-1 with TRBJ2-1; 7 nucleotides align to TRBD2. J gave up 3 bases and V 7 bases, and 6 bases lay outside the gene matches. The CDR3 contains 13 residues. Germline CDR1 reads DFQATT; CDR2 reads SNEGSKA (reference sequence). CDR3 in DNA: TGCAGTGGGTTCCCTAGCGGCTACAATGAGCAGTTCTTC. Amino acids: CSGFPSGYNEQFF.

This clonotype was seen a handful of times. This sequence joins TRBV2 and TRBJ1-4; TRBD1 matches at 9 bases. This CDR3 is built from 14 residues. The trim removed 3 bases at V and 6 bases at J, leaving 2 bases unmatched. Germline V CDR1 and CDR2: SNHLY, FYNNEI. As DNA, the CDR3 is TGTGCCAGCAGTGAGGGACAGGGCTATGAAAAACTGTTTTTT. It encodes CASSEGQGYEKLFF.